This TCR beta chain was sequenced for a study of T cell repertoires in cytomegalovirus infection. Study-wide background: Indications of both CMV infection and matching HLA type were provided by public TCR beta signatures.

Study observations and caveats: Within the response measured ex vivo, HLA-C-restricted CMV-specific TCR beta clonotypes were dominant. Cumulated frequencies of public TCR beta families served to identify carriers of CMV plus the relevant HLA.

One entry per CDR3 protein results from TCRdb running MiXCR on the reads. The sample lists 510,000 or so distinct CDR3 sequences, around 27% seen once, with around 13% in the top ten. V lost 2 bases and J lost 12, with 8 bases in between. There are 11 residues in the CDR3. Of note for this clonotype: Its cognate antigen is unknown.

This clonotype was sampled from a human donor in good health (CMV status not recorded). Some clones in this sample may be carry-over from other donors' samples. The chain has TRBV12-3 or TRBV12-4 and TRBJ2-1; TRBD2 is a possible D gene (6 bases). The sample taken for sequencing was PBMCs. The CDR3 DNA sequence: TGTGCCAGCAGTTTATTGGGACTGCAGTTCTTC. Protein: CASSLLGLQFF.